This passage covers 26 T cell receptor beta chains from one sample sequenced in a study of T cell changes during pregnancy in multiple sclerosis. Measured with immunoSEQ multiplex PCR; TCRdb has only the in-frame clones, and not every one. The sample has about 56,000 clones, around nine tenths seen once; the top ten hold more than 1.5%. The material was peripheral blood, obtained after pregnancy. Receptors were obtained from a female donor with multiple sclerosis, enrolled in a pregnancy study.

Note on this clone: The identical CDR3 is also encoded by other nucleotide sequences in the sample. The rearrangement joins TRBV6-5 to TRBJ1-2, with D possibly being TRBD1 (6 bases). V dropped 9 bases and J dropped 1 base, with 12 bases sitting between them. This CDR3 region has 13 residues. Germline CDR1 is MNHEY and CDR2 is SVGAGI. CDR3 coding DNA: TGTGCCAGTAACAGGGATTTTAACTATGGCTACACCTTC. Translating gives CASNRDFNYGYTF.

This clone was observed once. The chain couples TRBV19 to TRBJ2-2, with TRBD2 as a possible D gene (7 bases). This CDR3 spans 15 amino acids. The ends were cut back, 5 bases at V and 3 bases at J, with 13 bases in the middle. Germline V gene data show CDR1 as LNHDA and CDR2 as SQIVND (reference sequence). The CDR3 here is CASSREGGYTGELFF. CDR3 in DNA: TGTGCCAGTAGTCGAGAGGGGGGGTACACCGGGGAGCTGTTTTTT.

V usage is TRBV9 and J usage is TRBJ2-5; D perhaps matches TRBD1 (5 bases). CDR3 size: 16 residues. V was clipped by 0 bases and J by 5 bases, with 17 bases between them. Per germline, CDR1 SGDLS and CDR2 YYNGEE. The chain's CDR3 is CASSVDNRLVKETQYF. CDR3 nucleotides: TGTGCCAGCAGCGTAGATAACAGGCTGGTAAAGGAGACCCAGTACTTC.

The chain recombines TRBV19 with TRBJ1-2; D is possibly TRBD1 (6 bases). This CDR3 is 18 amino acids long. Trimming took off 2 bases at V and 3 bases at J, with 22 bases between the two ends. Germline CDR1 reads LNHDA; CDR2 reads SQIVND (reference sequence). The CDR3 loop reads CASSIRVLRARGYYGYTF. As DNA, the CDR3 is TGTGCCAGTAGTATAAGGGTTTTACGGGCCAGGGGCTACTATGGCTACACCTTC.

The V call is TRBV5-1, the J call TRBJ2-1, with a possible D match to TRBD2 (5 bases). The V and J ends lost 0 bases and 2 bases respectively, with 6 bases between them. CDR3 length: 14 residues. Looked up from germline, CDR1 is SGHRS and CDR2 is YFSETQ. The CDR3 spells CASSLERAYNEQFF. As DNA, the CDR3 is TGCGCCAGCAGCTTGGAGAGGGCCTACAATGAGCAGTTCTTC. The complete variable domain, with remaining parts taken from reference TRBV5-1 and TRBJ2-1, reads KAGVTQTPRYLIKTRGQQVTLSCSPISGHRSVSWYQQTPGQGLQFLFEYFSETQRNKGNFPGRFSGRQFSNSRSEMNVSTLELGDSALYLCASSLERAYNEQFFGPGTRLTVL.

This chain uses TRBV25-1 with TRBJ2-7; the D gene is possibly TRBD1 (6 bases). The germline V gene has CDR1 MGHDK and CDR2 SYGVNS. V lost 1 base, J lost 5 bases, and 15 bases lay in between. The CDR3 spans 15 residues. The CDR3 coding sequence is TGTGCCAGCAGTGAATTAGGGGGTAAGAAGGACGAGCAGTACTTC. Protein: CASSELGGKKDEQYF.

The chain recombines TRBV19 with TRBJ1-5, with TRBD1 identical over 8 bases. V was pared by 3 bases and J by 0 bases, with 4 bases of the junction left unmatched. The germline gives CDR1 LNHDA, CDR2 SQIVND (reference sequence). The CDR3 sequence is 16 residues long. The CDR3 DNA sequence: TGTGCCAGTAGTATTGGGGGACAGGCTAGCAATCAGCCCCAGCATTTT. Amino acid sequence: CASSIGGQASNQPQHF.

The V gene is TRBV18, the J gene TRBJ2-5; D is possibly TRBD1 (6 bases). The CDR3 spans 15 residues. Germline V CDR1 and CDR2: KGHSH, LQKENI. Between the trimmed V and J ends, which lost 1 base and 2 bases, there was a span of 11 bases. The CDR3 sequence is CASSPLQGTQETQYF. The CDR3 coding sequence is TGTGCCAGCTCACCACTACAGGGAACTCAAGAGACCCAGTACTTC.

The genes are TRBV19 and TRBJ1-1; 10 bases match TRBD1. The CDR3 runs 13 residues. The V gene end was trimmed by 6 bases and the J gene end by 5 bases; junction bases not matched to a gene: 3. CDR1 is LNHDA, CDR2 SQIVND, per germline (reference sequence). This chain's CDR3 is CASSDRGHTEAFF. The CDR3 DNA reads TGTGCCAGTAGCGACAGGGGGCATACTGAAGCTTTCTTT.

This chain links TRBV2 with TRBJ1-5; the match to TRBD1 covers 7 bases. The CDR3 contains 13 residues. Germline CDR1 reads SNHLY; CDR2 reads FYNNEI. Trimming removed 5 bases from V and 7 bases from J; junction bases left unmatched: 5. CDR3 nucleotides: TGTGCCAGCAGTTACGACAGGGAGCAGCCCCAGCATTTT. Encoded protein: CASSYDREQPQHF.

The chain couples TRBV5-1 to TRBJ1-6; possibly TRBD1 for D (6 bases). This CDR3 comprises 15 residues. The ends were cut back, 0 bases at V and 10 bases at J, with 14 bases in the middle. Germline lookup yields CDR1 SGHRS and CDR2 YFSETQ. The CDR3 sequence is CASSLAGGLRSPLHF. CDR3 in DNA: TGCGCCAGCAGCTTGGCCGGGGGGCTCCGGTCACCCCTCCACTTT.

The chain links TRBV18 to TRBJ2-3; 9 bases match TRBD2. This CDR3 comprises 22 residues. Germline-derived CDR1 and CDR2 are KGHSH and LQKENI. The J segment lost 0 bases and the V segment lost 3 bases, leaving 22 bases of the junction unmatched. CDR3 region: CASSPPGWASGAATASTDTQYF. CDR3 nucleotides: TGTGCCAGCTCACCGCCCGGGTGGGCTAGCGGGGCCGCGACCGCTAGCACAGATACGCAGTATTTT.

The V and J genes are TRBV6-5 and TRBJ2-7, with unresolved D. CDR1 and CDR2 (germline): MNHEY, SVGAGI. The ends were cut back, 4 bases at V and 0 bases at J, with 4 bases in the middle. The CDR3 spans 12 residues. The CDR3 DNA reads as TGTGCCAGCAGTTCCAGCTCCTACGAGCAGTACTTC. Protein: CASSSSSYEQYF.

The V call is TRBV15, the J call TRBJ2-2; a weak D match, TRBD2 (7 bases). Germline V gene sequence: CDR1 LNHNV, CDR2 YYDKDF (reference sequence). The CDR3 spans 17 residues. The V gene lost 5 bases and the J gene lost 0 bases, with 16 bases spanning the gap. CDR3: CATSRWGGGPNTGELFF. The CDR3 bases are TGTGCCACCAGCCGGTGGGGCGGGGGCCCGAACACCGGGGAGCTGTTTTTT.

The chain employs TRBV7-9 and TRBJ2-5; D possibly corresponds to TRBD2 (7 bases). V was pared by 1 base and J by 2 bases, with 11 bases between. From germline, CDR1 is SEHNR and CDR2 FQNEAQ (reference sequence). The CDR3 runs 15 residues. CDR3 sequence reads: CASSLGGGLQETQYF. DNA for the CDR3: TGTGCCAGCAGCTTAGGGGGGGGCTTACAAGAGACCCAGTACTTC.

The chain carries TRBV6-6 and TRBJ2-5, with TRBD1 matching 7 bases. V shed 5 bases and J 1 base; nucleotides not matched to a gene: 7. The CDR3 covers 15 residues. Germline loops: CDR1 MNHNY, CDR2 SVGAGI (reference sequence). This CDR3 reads CASSAFGTAQETQYF. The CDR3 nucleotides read TGTGCCAGCAGTGCCTTTGGGACAGCCCAAGAGACCCAGTACTTC.

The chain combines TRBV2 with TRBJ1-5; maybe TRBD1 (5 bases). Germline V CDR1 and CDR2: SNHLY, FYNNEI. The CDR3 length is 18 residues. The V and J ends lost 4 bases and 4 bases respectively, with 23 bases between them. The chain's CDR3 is CASSAYRGGRFGNQPQHF. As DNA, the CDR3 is TGTGCCAGCAGTGCCTACCGGGGGGGTAGGTTCGGGAATCAGCCCCAGCATTTT.

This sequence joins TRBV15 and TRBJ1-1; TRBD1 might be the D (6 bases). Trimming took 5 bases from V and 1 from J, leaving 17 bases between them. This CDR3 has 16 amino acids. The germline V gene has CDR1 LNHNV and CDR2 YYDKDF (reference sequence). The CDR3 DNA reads TGTGCCACCAGCGTGAGAGGAGGACAGACGAACACTGAAGCTTTCTTT. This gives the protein CATSVRGGQTNTEAFF.

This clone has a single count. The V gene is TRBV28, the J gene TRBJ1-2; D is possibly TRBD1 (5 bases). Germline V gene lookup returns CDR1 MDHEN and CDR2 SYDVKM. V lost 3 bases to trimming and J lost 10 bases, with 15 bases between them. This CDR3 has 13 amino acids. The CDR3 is CASSLTAWDDYTF. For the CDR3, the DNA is TGTGCCAGCAGTTTGACAGCCTGGGATGACTACACCTTC.

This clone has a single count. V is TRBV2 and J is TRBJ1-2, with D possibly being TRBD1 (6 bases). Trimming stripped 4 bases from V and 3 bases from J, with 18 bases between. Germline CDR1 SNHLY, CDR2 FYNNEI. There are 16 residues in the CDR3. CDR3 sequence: CASSVPPTGLDYGYTF. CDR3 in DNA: TGTGCCAGCAGTGTACCCCCTACAGGGTTGGACTATGGCTACACCTTC.

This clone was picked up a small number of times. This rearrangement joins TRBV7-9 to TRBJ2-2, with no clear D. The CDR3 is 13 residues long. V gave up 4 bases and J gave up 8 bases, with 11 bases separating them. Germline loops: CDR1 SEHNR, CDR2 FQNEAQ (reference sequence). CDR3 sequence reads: CASSSPTVGELFF. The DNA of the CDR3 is TGTGCCAGCAGCTCACCTACTGTAGGGGAGCTGTTTTTT.

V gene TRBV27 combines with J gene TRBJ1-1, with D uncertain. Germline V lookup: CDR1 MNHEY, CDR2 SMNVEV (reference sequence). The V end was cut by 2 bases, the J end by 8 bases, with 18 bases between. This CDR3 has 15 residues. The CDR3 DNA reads TGTGCCAGCAGTTTAGGTGCCTGGTCGGGAGGGGAAGCTTTCTTT. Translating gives CASSLGAWSGGEAFF.

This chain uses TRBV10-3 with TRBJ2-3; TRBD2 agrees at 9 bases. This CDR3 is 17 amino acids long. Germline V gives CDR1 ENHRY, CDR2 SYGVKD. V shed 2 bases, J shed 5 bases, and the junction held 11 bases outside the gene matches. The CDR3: CAISEPAGGTYRDTQYF. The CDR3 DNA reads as TGTGCCATCAGTGAGCCCGCGGGGGGGACTTACAGAGATACGCAGTATTTT.

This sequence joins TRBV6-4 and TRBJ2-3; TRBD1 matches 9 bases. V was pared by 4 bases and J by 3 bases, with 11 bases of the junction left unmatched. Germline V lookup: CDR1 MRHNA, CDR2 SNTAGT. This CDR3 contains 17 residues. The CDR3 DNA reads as TGTGCCAGCAGTGGGGGAACACAGGGGGCGCCGACAGATACGCAGTATTTT. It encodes CASSGGTQGAPTDTQYF.

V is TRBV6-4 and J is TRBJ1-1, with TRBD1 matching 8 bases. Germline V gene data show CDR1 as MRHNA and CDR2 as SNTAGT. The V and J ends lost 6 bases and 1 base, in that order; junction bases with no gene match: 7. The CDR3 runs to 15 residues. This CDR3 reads CASRLRQGANTEAFF. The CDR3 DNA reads TGTGCCAGCAGACTTCGGCAGGGGGCGAACACTGAAGCTTTCTTT.

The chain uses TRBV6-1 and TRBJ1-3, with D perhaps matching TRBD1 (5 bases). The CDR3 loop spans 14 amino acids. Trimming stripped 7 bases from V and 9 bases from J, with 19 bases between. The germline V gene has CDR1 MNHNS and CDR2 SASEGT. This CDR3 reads CASIKGPELGTIYF. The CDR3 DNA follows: TGTGCCAGCATCAAGGGGCCCGAACTCGGCACCATATATTTT.